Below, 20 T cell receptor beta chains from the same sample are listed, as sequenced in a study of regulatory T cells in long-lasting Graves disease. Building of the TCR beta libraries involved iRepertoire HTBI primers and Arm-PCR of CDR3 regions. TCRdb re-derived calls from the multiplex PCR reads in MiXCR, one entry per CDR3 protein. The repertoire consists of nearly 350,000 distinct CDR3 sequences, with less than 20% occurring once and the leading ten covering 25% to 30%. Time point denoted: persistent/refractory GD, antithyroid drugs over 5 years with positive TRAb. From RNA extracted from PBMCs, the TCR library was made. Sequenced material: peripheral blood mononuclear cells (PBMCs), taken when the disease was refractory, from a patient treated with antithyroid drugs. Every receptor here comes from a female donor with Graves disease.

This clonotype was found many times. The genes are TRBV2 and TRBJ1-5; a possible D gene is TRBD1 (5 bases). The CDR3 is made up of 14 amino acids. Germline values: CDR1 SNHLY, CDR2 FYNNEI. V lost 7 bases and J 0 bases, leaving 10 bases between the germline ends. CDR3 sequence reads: CASTGQTSNQPQHF. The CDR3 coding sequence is TGTGCCAGCACGGGGCAGACTAGCAATCAGCCCCAGCATTTT.

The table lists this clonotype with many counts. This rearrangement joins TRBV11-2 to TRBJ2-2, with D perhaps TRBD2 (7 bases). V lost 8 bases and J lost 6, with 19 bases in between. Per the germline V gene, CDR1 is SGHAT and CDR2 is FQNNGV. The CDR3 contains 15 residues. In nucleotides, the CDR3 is TGTGCCAGCCGTCATACGGGGGGCGCCCCCGGGGAGCTGTTTTTT. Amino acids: CASRHTGGAPGELFF.

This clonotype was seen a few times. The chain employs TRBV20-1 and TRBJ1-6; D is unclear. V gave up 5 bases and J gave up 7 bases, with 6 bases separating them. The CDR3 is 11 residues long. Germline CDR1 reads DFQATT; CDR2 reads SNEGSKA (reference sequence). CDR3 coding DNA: TGCAGTGCTTTATCAAATTCACCCCTCCACTTT. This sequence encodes CSALSNSPLHF.

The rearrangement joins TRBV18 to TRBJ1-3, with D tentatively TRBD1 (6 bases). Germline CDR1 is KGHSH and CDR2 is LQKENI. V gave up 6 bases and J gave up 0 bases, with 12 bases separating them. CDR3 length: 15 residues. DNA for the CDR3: TGTGCCAGCTCCCCGGGACACACCTCTGGAAACACCATATATTTT. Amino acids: CASSPGHTSGNTIYF.

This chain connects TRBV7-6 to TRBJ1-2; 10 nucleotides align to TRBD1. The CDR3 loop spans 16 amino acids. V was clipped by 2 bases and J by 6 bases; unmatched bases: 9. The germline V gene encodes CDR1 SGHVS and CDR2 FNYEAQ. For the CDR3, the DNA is TGTGCCAGCAGCTTATTTAAGGGACAGGGGATGGATGGCTACACCTTC. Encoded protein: CASSLFKGQGMDGYTF.

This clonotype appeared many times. For the CDR3, the DNA is TGTGCCAGCAGCTCCACTCCTAGGGGGACCGGGGAGCTGTTTTTT. It specifies CASSSTPRGTGELFF. The chain has TRBV7-8 and TRBJ2-2, with D tentatively TRBD1 (6 bases). Trimming took off 4 bases at V and 5 bases at J, with 14 bases between the two ends. This CDR3 comprises 15 residues. CDR1 is SGHVS and CDR2 is FQNEAQ in the germline V gene. The complete variable domain, with remaining parts taken from reference TRBV7-8 and TRBJ2-2, reads GAGVSQSPRYKVAKRGQDVALRCDPISGHVSLFWYQQALGQGPEFLTYFQNEAQLDKSGLPSDRFFAERPEGSVSTLKIQRTQQEDSAVYLCASSSTPRGTGELFFGEGSRLTVL.

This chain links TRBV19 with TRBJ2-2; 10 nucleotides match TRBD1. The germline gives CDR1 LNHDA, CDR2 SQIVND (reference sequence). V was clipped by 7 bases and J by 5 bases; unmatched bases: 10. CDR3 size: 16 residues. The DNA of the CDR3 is TGTGCCAGTAAAACCCTGGGACAGGGGATAACCGGGGAGCTGTTTTTT. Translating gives CASKTLGQGITGELFF. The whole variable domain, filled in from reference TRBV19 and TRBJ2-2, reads DGGITQSPKYLFRKEGQNVTLSCEQNLNHDAMYWYRQDPGQGLRLIYYSQIVNDFQKGDIAEGYSVSREKKESFPLTVTSAQKNPTAFYLCASKTLGQGITGELFFGEGSRLTVL.

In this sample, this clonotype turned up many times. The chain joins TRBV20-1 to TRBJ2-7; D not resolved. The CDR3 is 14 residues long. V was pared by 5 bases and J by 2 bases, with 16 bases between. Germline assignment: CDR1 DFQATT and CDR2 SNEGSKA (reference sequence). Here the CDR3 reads CSALESSFTYEQYF. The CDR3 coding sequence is TGCAGTGCTCTCGAGTCTAGTTTCACCTACGAGCAGTACTTC.

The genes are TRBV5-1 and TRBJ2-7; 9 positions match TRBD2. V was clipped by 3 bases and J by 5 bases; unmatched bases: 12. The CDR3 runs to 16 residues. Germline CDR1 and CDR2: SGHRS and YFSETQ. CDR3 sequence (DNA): TGCGCCAGCAGCTCGAAGGGGGGACTAGCAGGCCACGAGCAGTACTTC. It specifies CASSSKGGLAGHEQYF.

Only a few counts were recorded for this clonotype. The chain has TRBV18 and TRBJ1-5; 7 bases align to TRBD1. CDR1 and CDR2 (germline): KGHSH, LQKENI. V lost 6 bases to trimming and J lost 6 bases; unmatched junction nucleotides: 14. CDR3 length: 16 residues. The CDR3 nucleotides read TGTGCCAGCTCCCCGGGCCAAGGGGGCGCCGGTCAGCCCCAGCATTTT. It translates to CASSPGQGGAGQPQHF.

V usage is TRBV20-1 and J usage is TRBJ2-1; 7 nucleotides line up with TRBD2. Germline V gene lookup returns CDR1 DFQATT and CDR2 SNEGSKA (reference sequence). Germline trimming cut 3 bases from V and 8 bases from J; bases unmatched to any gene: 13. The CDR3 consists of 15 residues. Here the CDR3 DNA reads TGCAGTGCTAGGCGGACTAGGACTCCTCTTGATGAGCAGTTCTTC. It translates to CSARRTRTPLDEQFF.

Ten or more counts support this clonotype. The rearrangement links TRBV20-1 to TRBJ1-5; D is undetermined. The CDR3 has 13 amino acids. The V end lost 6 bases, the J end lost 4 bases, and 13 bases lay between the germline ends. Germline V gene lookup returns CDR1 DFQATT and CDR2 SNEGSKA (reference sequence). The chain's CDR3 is CSAPSTGNQPQHF. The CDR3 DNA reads TGCAGTGCCCCCTCGACGGGAAATCAGCCCCAGCATTTT.

CDR3 DNA sequence: TGCGCCAGCAGCCTTCAGGGATTCACTGAAGCTTTCTTT. Protein product: CASSLQGFTEAFF. The chain employs TRBV4-1 and TRBJ1-1; possibly TRBD1 for D (5 bases). V lost 4 bases to trimming and J lost 4 bases, with 10 bases between them. Germline V gene lookup returns CDR1 MGHRA and CDR2 YSYEKL. This CDR3 spans 13 amino acids.

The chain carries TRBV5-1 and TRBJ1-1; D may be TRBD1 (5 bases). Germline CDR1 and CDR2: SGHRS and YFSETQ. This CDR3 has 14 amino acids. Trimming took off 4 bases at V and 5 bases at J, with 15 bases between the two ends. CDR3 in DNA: TGCGCCAGCAGCCTAGGGGTCCGTGGGACTGAAGCTTTCTTT. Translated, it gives CASSLGVRGTEAFF.

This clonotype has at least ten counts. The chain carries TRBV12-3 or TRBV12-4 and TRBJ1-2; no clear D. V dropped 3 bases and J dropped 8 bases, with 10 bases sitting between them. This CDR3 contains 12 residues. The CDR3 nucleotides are TGTGCCAGCAGTTTTAAGTCCGAAGGCTACACCTTC. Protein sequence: CASSFKSEGYTF.

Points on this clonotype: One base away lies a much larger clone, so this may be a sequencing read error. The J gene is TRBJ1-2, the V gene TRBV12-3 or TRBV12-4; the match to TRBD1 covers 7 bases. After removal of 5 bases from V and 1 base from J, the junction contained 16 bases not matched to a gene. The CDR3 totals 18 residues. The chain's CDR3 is CASSRLADRMGFNYGYTF. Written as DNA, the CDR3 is TGTGCCAGCAGTCGCCTCGCGGACAGGATGGGGTTTAACTATGGCTACACCTTC.

CDR3 nucleotides: TGTGCCAGCAGCGTAGATCATAGGGGACAGGGGAGGGAGAACACCGGGGAGCTGTTTTTT. It specifies CASSVDHRGQGRENTGELFF. The chain uses TRBV9 and TRBJ2-2; 10 nucleotides align to TRBD1. The J segment lost 1 base and the V segment lost 0 bases, leaving 12 bases of the junction unmatched. Per the germline V gene, CDR1 is SGDLS and CDR2 is YYNGEE. CDR3 length: 20 amino acids.

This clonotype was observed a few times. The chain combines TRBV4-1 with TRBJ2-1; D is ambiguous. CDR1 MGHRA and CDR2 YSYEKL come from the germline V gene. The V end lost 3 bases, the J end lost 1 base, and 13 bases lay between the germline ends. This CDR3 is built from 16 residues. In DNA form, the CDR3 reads TGCGCCAGCAGCCAGCCCCGCTTAGGGTCCTACAATGAGCAGTTCTTC. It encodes CASSQPRLGSYNEQFF.

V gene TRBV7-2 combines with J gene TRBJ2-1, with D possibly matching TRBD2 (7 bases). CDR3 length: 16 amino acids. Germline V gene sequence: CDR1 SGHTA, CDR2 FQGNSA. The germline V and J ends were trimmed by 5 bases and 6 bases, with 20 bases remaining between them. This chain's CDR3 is CASSRLTGAGANEQFF. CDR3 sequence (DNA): TGTGCCAGCAGCCGACTGACGGGGGCGGGGGCCAATGAGCAGTTCTTC.

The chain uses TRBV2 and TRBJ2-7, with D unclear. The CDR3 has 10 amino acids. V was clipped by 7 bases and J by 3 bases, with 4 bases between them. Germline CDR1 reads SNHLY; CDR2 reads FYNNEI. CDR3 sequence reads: CASMFYEQYF. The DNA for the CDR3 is TGTGCCAGCATGTTCTACGAGCAGTACTTC.